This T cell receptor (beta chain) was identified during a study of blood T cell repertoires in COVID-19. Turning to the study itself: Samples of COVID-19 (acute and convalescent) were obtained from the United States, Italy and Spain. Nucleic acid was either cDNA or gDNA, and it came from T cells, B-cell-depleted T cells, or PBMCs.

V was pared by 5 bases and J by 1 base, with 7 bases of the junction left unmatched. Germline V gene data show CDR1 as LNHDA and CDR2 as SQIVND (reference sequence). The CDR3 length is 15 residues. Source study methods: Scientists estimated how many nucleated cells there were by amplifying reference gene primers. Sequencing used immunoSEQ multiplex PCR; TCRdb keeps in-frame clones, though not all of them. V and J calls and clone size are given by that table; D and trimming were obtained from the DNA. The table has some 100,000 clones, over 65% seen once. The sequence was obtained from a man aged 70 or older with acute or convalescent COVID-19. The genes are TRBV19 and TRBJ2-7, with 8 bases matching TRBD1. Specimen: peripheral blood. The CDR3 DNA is TGTGCCAGTAGTGTCGGCGGGGACAGGTCCTACGAGCAGTACTTC. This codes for CASSVGGDRSYEQYF. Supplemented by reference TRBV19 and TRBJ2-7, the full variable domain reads DGGITQSPKYLFRKEGQNVTLSCEQNLNHDAMYWYRQDPGQGLRLIYYSQIVNDFQKGDIAEGYSVSREKKESFPLTVTSAQKNPTAFYLCASSVGGDRSYEQYFGPGTRLTVT.